This TCR beta chain was retrieved from a study of blood T cell repertoires in COVID-19. V lost 2 bases and J 4 bases, leaving 13 bases between the germline ends. Germline V CDR1 and CDR2: SGHRS, YFSETQ. CDR3 length equals 15 residues. TCRdb's table, derived via immunoSEQ multiplex PCR, lists solely in-frame clones and lacks some. The sample carries over 200,000 clones, approximately 89% recorded once. The sequencing input was PBMCs or T cells enriched from blood (not recorded which). The receptor's source is a woman aged 25 to 39 who had been exposed to COVID-19. This chain joins TRBV5-1 and TRBJ2-1; no firm D call. Written as DNA, the CDR3 is TGCGCCAGCAGCTTTACCACTATTCCATACAATGAGCAGTTCTTC. It codes for CASSFTTIPYNEQFF.